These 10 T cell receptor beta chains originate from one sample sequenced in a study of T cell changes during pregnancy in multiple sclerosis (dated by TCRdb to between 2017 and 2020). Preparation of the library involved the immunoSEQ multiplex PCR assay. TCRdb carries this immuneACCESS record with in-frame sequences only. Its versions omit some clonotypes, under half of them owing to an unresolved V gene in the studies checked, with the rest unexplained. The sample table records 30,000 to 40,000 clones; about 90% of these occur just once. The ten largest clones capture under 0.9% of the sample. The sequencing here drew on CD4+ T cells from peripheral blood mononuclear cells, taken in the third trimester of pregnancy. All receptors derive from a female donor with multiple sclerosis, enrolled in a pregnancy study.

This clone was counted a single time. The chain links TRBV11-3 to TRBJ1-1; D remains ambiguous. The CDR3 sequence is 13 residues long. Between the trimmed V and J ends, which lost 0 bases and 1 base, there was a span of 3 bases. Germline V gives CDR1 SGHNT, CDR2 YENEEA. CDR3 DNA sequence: TGTGCCAGCAGCTTAGAAGCGAACACTGAAGCTTTCTTT. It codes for CASSLEANTEAFF.

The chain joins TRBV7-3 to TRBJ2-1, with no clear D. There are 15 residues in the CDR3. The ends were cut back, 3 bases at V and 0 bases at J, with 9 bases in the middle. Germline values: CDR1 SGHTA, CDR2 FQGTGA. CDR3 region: CASSLARSSYNEQFF. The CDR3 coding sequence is TGTGCCAGCAGCTTGGCGAGGAGCTCCTACAATGAGCAGTTCTTC.

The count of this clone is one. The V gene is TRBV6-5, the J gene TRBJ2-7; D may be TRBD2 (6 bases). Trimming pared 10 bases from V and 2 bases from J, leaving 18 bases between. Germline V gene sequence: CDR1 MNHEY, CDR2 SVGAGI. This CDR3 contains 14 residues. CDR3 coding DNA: TGTGCCACGAAGAGGGAGGTCCCTCCCTACGAGCAGTACTTC. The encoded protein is CATKREVPPYEQYF.

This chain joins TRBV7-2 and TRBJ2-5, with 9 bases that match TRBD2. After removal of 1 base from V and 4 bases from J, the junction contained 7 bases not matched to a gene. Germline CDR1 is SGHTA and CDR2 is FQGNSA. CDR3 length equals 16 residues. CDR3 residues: CASSLVWREGRETQYF. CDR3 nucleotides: TGTGCCAGCAGCTTAGTGTGGCGGGAGGGCCGAGAGACCCAGTACTTC.

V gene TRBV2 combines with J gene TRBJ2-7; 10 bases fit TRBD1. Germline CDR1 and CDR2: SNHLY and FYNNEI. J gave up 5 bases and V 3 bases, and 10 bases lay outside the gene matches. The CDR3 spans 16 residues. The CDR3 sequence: CASSDPGQGITDEQYF. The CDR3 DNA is TGTGCCAGCAGTGACCCGGGACAGGGGATAACCGACGAGCAGTACTTC.

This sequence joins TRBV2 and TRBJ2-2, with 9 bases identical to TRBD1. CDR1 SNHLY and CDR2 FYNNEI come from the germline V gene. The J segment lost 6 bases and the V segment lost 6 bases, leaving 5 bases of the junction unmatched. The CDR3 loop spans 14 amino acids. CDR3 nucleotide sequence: TGTGCCAGCAGACGCCGGGACAGGGCCGGGGAGCTGTTTTTT. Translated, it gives CASRRRDRAGELFF.

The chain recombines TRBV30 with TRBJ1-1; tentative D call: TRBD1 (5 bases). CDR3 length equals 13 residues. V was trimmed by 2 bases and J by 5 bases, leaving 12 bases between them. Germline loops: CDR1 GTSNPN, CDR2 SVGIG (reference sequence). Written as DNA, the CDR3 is TGTGCCTGGAGTAGAAGGGGAGGGACTGAAGCTTTCTTT. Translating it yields CAWSRRGGTEAFF.

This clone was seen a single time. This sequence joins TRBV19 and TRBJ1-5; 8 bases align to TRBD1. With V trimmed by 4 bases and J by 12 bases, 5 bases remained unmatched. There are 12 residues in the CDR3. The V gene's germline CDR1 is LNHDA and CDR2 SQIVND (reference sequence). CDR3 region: CASSTLQGGQHF. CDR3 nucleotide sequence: TGTGCCAGTAGTACCCTACAGGGGGGCCAGCATTTT.

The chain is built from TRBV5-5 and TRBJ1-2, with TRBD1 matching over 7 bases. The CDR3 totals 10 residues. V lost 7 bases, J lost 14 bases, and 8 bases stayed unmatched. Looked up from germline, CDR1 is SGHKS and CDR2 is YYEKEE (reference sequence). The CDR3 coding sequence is TGTGCCAGCCTGGGGACAGCTCCAACCTTC. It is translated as CASLGTAPTF.

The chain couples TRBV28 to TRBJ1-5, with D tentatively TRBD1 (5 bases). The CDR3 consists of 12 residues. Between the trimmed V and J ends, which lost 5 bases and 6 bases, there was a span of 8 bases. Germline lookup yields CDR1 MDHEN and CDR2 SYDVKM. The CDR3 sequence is CASSGGGQPQHF. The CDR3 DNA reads TGTGCCAGCAGTGGGGGGGGTCAGCCCCAGCATTTT.